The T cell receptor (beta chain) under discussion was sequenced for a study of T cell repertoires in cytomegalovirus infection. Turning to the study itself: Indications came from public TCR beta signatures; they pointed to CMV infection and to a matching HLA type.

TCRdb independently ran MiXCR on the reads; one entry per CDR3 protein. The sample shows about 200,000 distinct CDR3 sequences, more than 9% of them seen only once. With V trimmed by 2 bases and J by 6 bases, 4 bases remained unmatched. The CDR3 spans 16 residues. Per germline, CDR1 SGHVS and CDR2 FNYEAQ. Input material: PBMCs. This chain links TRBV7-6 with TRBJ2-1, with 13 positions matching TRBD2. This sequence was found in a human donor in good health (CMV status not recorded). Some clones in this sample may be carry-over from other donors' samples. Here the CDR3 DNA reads TGTGCCAGCAGCTTAACTAGCGGGGGGGTTTTCAATGAGCAGTTCTTC. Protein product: CASSLTSGGVFNEQFF.